Below, one T cell receptor beta chain is given with its context. The sample belongs to a study of blood T cell repertoires in COVID-19. The CDR3 totals 16 residues. V was cut by 2 bases and J by 5 bases, with 15 bases left in between. Germline loops: CDR1 SGHTA, CDR2 FQGNSA. Using immunoSEQ multiplex PCR, the repertoire was profiled, and TCRdb retains in-frame clones only, with some absent. This table has approximately 92,000 clones, about four fifths appearing once. The chain employs TRBV7-2 and TRBJ2-2, with D maybe TRBD1 (7 bases). The sample comprised peripheral blood. The receptor's source is a man older than 75 with acute or convalescent COVID-19. The CDR3 bases are TGTGCCAGCAGCTTATACTCTGCAGGGGGGACCGGGGAGCTGTTTTTT. This codes for CASSLYSAGGTGELFF.